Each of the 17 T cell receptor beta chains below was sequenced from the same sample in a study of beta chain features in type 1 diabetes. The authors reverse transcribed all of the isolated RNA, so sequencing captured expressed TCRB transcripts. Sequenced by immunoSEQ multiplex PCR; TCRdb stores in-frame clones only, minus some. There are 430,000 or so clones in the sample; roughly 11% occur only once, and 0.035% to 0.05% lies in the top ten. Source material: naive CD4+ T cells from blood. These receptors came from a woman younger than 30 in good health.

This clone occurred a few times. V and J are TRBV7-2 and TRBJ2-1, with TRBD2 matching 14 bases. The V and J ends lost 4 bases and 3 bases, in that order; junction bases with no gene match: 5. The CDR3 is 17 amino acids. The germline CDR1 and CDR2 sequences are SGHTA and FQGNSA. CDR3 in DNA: TGTGCCAGCAGCTCATTAGGACTAGCGGGAGGCTACAATGAGCAGTTCTTC. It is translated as CASSSLGLAGGYNEQFF. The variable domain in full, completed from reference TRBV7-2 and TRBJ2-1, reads GAGVSQSPSNKVTEKGKDVELRCDPISGHTALYWYRQSLGQGLEFLIYFQGNSAPDKSGLPSDRFSAERTGGSVSTLTIQRTQQEDSAVYLCASSSLGLAGGYNEQFFGPGTRLTVL.

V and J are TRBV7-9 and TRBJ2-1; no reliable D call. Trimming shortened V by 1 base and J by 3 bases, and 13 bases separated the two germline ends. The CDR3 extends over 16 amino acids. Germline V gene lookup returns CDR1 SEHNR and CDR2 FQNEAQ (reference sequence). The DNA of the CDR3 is TGTGCCAGCAGCTTAGATCCAGGATCGGGCTACAATGAGCAGTTCTTC. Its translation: CASSLDPGSGYNEQFF.

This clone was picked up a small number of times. CDR3 sequence: CASSFILDRGKNIQYF. DNA for the CDR3: TGTGCCAGCAGTTTCATATTGGACAGGGGCAAAAACATTCAGTACTTC. This chain uses TRBV28 with TRBJ2-4, with 9 bases aligning to TRBD1. This CDR3 contains 16 residues. Germline lookup yields CDR1 MDHEN and CDR2 SYDVKM. With 3 bases clipped from V and 3 bases from J, the junction kept 6 bases outside the gene matches.

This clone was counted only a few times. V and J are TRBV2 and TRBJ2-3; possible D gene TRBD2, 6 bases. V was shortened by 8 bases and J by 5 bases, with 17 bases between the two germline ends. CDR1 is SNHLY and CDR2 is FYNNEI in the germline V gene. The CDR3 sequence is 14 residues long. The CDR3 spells CASWDSPRGDTQYF. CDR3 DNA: TGTGCCAGCTGGGACTCCCCAAGGGGAGATACGCAGTATTTT. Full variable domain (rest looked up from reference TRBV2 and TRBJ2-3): EPEVTQTPSHQVTQMGQEVILRCVPISNHLYFYWYRQILGQKVEFLVSFYNNEISEKSEIFDDQFSVERPDGSNFTLKIRSTKLEDSAMYFCASWDSPRGDTQYFGPGTRLTVL.

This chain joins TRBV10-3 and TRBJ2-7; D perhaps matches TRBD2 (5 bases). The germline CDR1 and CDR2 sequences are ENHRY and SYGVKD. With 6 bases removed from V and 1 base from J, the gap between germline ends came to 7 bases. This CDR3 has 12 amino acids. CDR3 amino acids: CAIRDFSYEQYF. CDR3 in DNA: TGTGCCATCAGGGACTTTTCCTACGAGCAGTACTTC.

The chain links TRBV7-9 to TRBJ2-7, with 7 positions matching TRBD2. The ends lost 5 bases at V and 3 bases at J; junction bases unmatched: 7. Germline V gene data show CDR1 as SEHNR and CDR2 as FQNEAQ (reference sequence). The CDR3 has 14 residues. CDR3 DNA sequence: TGTGCCAGCAGCCCGGGGGAGGGCCGCTACGAGCAGTACTTC. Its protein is CASSPGEGRYEQYF.

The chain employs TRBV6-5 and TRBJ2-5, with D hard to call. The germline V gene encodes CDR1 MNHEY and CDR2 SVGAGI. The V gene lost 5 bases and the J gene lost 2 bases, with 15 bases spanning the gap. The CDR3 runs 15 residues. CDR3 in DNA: TGTGCCAGCAGTCCAGTCCAAACAGTTCAAGAGACCCAGTACTTC. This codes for CASSPVQTVQETQYF.

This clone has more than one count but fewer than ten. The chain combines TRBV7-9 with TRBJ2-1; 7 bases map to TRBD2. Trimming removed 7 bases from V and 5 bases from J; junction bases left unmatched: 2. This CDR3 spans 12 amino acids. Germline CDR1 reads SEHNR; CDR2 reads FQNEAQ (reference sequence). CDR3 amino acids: CASKGGDNEQFF. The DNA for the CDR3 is TGTGCCAGCAAGGGAGGGGACAATGAGCAGTTCTTC.

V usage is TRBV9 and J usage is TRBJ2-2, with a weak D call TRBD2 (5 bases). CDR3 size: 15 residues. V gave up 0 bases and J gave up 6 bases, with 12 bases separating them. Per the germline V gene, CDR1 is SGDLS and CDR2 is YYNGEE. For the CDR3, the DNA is TGTGCCAGCAGCGTAGACGGGAATGAGGCCGGGGAGCTGTTTTTT. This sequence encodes CASSVDGNEAGELFF. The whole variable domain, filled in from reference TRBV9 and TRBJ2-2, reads DSGVTQTPKHLITATGQRVTLRCSPRSGDLSVYWYQQSLDQGLQFLIQYYNGEERAKGNILERFSAQQFPDLHSELNLSSLELGDSALYFCASSVDGNEAGELFFGEGSRLTVL.

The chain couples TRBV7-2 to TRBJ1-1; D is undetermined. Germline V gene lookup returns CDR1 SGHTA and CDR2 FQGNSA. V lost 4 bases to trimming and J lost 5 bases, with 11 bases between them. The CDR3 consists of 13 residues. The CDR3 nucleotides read TGTGCCAGCAGCTCCGACAAATTAACTGAAGCTTTCTTT. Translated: CASSSDKLTEAFF.

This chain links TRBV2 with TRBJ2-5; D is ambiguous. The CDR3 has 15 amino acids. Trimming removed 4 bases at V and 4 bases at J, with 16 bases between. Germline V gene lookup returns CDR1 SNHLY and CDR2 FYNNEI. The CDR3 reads CASSGSQPPGETQYF. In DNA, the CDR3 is TGTGCCAGCAGTGGCAGTCAGCCGCCGGGAGAGACCCAGTACTTC.

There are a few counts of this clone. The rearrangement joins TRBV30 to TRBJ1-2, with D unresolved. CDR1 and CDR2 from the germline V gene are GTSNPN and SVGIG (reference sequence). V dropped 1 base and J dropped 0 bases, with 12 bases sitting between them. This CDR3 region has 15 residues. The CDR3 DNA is TGTGCCTGGAGTGCAGCTGGGGTTCCTAACTATGGCTACACCTTC. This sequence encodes CAWSAAGVPNYGYTF.

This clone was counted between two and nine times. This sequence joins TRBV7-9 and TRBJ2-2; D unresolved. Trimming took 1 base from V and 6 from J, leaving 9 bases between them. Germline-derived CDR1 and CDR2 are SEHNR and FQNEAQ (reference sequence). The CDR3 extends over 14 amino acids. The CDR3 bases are TGTGCCAGCAGCTTAGGATACAGTCCCGGGGAGCTGTTTTTT. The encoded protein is CASSLGYSPGELFF.

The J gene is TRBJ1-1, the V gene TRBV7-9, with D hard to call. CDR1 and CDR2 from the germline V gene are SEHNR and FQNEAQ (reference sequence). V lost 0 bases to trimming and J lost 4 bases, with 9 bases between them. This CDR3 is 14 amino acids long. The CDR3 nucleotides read TGTGCCAGCAGCTTAGCGGCAGGCGGCACTGAAGCTTTCTTT. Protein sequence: CASSLAAGGTEAFF. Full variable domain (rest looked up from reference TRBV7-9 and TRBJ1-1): DTGVSQNPRHKITKRGQNVTFRCDPISEHNRLYWYRQTLGQGPEFLTYFQNEAQLEKSRLLSDRFSAERPKGSFSTLEIQRTEQGDSAMYLCASSLAAGGTEAFFGQGTRLTVV.

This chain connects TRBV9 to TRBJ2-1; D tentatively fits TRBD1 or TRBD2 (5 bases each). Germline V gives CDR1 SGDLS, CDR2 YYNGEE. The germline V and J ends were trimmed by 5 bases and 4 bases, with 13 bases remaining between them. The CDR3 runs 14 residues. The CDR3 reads CASSGTLLYNEQFF. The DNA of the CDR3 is TGTGCCAGCAGTGGGACGCTACTTTACAATGAGCAGTTCTTC.

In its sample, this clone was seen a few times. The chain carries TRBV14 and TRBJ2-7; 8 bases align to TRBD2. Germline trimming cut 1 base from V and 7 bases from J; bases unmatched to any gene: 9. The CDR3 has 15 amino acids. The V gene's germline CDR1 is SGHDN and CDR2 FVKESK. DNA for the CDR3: TGTGCCAGCAGCCAAGCGGGGGGGAGTTCAAAAGAGCAGTACTTC. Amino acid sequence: CASSQAGGSSKEQYF. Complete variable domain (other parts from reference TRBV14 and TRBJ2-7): EAGVTQFPSHSVIEKGQTVTLRCDPISGHDNLYWYRRVMGKEIKFLLHFVKESKQDESGMPNNRFLAERTGGTYSTLKVQPAELEDSGVYFCASSQAGGSSKEQYFGPGTRLTVT.

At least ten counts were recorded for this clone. CDR3 region: CASSLTYEQYF. CDR3 bases: TGTGCCAGCAGCCTCACCTACGAGCAGTACTTC. V is TRBV13 and J is TRBJ2-7; no clear D. V was pared by 5 bases and J by 2 bases, with 4 bases between. Germline loops: CDR1 PRHDT, CDR2 FYEKMQ (reference sequence). The CDR3 has 11 amino acids. The full variable domain, with the rest looked up from reference TRBV13 and TRBJ2-7, is AAGVIQSPRHLIKEKRETATLKCYPIPRHDTVYWYQQGPGQDPQFLISFYEKMQSDKGSIPDRFSAQQFSDYHSELNMSSLELGDSALYFCASSLTYEQYFGPGTRLTVT.